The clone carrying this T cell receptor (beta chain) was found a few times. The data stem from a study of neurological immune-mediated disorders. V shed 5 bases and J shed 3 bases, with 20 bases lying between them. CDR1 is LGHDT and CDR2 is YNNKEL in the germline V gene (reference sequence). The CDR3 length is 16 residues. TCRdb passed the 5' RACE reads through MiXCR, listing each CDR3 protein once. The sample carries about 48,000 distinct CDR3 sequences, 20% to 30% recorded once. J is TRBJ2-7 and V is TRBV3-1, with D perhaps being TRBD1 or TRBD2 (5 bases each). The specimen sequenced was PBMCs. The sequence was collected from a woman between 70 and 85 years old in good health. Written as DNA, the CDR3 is TGTGCCAGCAGCTCCCGACTCGGGGCTTTCAACTACGAGCAGTACTTC. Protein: CASSSRLGAFNYEQYF.